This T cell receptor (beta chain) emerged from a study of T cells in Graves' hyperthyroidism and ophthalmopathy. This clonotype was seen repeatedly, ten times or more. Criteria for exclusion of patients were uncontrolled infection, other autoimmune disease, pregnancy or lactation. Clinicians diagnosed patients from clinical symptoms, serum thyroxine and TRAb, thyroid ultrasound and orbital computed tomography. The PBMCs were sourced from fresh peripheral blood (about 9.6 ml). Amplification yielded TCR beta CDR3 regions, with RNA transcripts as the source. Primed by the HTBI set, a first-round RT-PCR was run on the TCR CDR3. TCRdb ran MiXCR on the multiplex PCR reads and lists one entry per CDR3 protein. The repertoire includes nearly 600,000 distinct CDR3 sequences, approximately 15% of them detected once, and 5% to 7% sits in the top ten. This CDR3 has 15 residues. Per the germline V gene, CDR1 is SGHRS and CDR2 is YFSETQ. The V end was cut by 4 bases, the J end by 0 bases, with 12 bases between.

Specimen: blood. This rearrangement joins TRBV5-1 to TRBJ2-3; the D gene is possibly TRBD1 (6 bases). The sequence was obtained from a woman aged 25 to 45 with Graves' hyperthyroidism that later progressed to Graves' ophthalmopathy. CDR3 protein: CASSPDRTSTDTQYF. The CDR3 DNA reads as TGCGCCAGCAGCCCCGACAGGACTAGCACAGATACGCAGTATTTT.